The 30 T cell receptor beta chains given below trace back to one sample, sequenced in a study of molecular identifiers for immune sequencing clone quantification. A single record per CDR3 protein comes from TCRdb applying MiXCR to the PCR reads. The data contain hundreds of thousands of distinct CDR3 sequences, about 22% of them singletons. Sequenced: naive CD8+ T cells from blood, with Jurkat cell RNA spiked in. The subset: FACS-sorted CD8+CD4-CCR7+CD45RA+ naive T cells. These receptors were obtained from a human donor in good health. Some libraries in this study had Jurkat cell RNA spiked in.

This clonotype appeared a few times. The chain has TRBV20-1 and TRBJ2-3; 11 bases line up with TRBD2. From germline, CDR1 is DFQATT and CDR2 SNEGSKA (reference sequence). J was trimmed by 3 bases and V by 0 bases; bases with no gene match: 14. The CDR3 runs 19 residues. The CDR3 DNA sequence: TGCAGTGCTAGAGATGTTGGGCTAGCGGGAGGCCCTCTGACAGATACGCAGTATTTT. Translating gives CSARDVGLAGGPLTDTQYF.

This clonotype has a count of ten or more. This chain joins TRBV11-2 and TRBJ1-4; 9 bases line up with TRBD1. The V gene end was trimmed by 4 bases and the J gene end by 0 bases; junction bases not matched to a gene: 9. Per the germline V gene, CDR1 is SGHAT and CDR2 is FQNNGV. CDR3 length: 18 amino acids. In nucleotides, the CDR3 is TGTGCCAGCAGCTGGGACAGGGTAGGAACCTCAACTAATGAAAAACTGTTTTTT. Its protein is CASSWDRVGTSTNEKLFF. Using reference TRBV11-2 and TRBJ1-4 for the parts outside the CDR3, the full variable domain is EAGVAQSPRYKIIEKRQSVAFWCNPISGHATLYWYQQILGQGPKLLIQFQNNGVVDDSQLPKDRFSAERLKGVDSTLKIQPAKLEDSAVYLCASSWDRVGTSTNEKLFFGSGTQLSVL.

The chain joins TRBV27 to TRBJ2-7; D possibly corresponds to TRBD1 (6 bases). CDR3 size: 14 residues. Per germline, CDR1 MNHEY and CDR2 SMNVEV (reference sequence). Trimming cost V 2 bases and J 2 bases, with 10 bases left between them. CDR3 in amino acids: CASSLKGEAYEQYF. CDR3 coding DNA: TGTGCCAGCAGTTTAAAGGGGGAAGCCTACGAGCAGTACTTC.

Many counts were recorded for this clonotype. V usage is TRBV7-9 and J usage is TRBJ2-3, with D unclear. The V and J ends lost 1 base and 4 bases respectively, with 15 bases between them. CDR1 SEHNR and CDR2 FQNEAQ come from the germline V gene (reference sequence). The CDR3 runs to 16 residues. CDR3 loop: CASSLGGGSAPDTQYF. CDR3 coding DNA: TGTGCCAGCAGCTTAGGTGGCGGATCCGCCCCAGATACGCAGTATTTT.

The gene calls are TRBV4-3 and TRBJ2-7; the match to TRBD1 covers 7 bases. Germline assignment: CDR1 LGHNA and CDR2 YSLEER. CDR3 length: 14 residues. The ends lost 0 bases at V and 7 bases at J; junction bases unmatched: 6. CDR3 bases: TGCGCCAGCAGCCAAGACAAGGGGGCGAGGGAGCAGTACTTC. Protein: CASSQDKGAREQYF.

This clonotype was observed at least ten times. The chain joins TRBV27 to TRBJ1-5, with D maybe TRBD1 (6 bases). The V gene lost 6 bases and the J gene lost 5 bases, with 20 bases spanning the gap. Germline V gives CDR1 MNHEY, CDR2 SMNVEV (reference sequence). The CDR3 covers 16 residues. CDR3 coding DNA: TGTGCCAGCAGCCTCACAGGGAGAGCAGTAGATCAGCCCCAGCATTTT. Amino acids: CASSLTGRAVDQPQHF.

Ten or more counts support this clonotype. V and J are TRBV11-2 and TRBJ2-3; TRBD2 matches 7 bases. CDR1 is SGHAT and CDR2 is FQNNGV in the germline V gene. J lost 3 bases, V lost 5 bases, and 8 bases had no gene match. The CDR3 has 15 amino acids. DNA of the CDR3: TGTGCCAGCAGCGTCCTAGCGGATCGGACAGATACGCAGTATTTT. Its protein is CASSVLADRTDTQYF. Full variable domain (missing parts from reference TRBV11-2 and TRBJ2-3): EAGVAQSPRYKIIEKRQSVAFWCNPISGHATLYWYQQILGQGPKLLIQFQNNGVVDDSQLPKDRFSAERLKGVDSTLKIQPAKLEDSAVYLCASSVLADRTDTQYFGPGTRLTVL.

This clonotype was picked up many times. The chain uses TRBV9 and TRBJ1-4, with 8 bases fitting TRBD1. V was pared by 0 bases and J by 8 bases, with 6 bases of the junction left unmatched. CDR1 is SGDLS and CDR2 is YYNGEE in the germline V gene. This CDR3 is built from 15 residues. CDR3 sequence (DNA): TGTGCCAGCAGCGTAGAGGACAGGGAGAGGGAAAAACTGTTTTTT. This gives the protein CASSVEDREREKLFF.

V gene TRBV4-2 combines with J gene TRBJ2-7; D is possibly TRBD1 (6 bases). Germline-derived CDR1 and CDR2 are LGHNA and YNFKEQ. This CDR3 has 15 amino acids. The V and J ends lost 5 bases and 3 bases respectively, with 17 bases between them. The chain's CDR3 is CASSITGTSDYEQYF. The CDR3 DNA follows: TGTGCCAGCAGCATAACCGGGACATCGGACTACGAGCAGTACTTC.

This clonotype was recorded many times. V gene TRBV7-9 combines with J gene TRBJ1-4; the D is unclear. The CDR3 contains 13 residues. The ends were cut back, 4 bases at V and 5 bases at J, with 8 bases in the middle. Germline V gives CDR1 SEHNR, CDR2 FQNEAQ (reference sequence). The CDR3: CASSSVSNEKLFF. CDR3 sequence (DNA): TGTGCCAGCAGCTCTGTTTCGAATGAAAAACTGTTTTTT.

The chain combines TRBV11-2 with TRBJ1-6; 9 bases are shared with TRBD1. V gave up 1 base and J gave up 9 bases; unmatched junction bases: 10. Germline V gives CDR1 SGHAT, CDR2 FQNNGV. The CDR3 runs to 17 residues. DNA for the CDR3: TGTGCCAGCAGCTTAGCCCGGGACAGGGCTTTCGGTTCACCCCTCCACTTT. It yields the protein CASSLARDRAFGSPLHF. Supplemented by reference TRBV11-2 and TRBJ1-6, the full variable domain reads EAGVAQSPRYKIIEKRQSVAFWCNPISGHATLYWYQQILGQGPKLLIQFQNNGVVDDSQLPKDRFSAERLKGVDSTLKIQPAKLEDSAVYLCASSLARDRAFGSPLHFGNGTRLTVT.

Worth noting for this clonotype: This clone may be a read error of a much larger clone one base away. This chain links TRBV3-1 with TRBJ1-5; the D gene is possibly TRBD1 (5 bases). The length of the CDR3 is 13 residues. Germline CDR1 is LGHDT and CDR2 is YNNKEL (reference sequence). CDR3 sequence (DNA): TGTGCCAGCAGCCCCCCCGGGGCGCAGCCCCTGCATTTT. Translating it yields CASSPPGAQPLHF.

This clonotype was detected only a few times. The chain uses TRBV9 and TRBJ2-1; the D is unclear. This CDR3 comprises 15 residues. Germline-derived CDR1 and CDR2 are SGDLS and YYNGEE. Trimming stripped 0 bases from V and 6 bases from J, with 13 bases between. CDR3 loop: CASSVAVTSSNEQFF. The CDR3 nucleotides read TGTGCCAGCAGCGTAGCTGTGACTTCTTCCAATGAGCAGTTCTTC.

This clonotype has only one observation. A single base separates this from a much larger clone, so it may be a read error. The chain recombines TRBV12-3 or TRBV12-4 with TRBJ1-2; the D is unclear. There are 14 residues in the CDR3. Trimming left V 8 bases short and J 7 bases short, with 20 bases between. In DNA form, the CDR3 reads TGTGCCAGCGGTAGCGCAGGATCTGGTTCTGGCTACACCTTC. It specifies CASGSAGSGSGYTF.

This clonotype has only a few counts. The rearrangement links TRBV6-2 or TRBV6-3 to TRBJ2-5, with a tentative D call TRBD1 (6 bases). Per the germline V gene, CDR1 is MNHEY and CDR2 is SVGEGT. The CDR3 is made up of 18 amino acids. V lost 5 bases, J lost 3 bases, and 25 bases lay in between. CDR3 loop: CASSRFLLHRDGEETQYF. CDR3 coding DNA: TGTGCCAGCAGTAGATTCCTCCTTCACAGGGACGGCGAAGAGACCCAGTACTTC.

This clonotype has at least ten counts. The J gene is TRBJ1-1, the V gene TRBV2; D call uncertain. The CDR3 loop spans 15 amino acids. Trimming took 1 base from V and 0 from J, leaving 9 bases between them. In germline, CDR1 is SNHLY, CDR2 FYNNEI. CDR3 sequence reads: CASSEGRVLNTEAFF. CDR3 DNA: TGTGCCAGCAGTGAAGGGAGGGTGCTGAACACTGAAGCTTTCTTT.

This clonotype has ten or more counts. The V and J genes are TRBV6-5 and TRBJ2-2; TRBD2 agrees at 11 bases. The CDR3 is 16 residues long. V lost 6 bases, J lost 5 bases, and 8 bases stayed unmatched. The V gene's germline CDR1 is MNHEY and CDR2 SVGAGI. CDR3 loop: CASRHVAGGRTGELFF. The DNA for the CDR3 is TGTGCCAGCAGGCATGTAGCGGGAGGGCGGACCGGGGAGCTGTTTTTT.

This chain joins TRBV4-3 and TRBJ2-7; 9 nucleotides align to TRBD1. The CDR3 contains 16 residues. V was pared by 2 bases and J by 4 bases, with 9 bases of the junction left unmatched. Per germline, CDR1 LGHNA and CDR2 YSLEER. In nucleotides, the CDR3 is TGCGCCAGCAGCCAAACGGGACAGGGAACAAGGTACGAGCAGTACTTC. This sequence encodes CASSQTGQGTRYEQYF.

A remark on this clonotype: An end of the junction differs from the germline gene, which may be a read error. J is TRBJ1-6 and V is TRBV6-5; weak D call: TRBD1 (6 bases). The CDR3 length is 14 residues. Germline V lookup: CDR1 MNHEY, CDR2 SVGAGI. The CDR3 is CASSPRGSGTPFHF. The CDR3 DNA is TGTGCCAGCAGTCCCAGGGGCTCCGGGACACCCTTCCACTTT.

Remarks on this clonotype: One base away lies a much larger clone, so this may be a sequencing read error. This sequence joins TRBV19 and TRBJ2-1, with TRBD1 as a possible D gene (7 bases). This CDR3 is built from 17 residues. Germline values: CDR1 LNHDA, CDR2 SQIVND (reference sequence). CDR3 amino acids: CASSTGGTVRFYNEQSF. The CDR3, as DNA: TGTGCCAGTAGTACCGGCGGGACAGTCAGATTTTACAATGAGCAGTCCTTC.

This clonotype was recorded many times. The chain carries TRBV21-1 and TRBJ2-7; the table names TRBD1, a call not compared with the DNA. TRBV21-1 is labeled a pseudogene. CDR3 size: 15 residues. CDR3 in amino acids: CASSKDGGPRHEQYF. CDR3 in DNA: TGTGCCAGCAGCAAAGATGGGGGCCCGAGGCACGAGCAGTACTTC.

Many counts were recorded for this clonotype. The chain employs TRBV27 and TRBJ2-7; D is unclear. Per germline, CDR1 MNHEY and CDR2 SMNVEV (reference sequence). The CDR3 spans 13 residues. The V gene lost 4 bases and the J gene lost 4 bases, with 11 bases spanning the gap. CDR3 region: CASSSRVGYEQYF. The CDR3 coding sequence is TGTGCCAGCAGTTCACGGGTTGGGTACGAGCAGTACTTC.

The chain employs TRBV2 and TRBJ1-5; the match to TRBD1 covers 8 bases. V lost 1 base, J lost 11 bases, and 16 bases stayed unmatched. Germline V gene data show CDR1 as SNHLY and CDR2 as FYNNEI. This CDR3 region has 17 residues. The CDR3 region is CASSEEARYGTGLAQHF. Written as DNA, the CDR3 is TGTGCCAGCAGTGAAGAAGCGCGGTACGGGACAGGTTTGGCCCAGCATTTT.

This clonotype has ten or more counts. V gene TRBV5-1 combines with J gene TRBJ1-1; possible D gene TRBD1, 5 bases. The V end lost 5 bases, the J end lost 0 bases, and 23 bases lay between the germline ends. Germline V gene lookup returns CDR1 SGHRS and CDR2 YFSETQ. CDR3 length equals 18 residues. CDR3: CASSIRRGEGTVNTEAFF. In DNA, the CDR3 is TGCGCCAGCAGTATTAGGAGGGGCGAAGGGACGGTGAACACTGAAGCTTTCTTT. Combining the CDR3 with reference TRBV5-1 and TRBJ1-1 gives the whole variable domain KAGVTQTPRYLIKTRGQQVTLSCSPISGHRSVSWYQQTPGQGLQFLFEYFSETQRNKGNFPGRFSGRQFSNSRSEMNVSTLELGDSALYLCASSIRRGEGTVNTEAFFGQGTRLTVV.

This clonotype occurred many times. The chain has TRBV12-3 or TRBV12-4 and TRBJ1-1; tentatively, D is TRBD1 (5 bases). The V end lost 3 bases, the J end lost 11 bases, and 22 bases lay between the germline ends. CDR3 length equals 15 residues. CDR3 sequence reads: CASSFSGGTNYGAFF. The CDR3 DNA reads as TGTGCCAGCAGTTTCTCAGGAGGGACGAATTATGGGGCTTTCTTT.

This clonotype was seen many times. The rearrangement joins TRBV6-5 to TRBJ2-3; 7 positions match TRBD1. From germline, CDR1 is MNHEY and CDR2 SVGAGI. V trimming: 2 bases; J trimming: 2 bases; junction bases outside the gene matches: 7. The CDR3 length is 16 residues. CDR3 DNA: TGTGCCAGCAGTTACGATCCTGACAGGGTCACAGATACGCAGTATTTT. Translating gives CASSYDPDRVTDTQYF.

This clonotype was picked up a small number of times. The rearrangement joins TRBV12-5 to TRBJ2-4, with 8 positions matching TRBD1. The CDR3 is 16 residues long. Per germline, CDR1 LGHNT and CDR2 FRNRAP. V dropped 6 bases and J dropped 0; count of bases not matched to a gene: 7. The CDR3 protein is CASGPTTGVAKNIQYF. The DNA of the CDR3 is TGTGCTAGTGGCCCCACGACAGGGGTAGCCAAAAACATTCAGTACTTC.

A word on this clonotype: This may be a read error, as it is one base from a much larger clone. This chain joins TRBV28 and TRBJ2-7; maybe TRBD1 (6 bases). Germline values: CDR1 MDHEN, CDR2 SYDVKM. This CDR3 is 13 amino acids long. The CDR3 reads CASQNREYYEQCF. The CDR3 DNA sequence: TGTGCCAGCCAAAACAGGGAGTACTACGAGCAGTGCTTC.

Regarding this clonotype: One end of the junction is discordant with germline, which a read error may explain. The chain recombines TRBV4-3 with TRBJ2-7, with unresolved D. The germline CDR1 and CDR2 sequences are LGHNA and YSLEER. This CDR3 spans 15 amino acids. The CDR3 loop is CASSQDKSPSYVQYF. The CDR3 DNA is TGCGCCAGCAGCCAAGATAAGTCCCCGTCCTACGTGCAGTACTTC.

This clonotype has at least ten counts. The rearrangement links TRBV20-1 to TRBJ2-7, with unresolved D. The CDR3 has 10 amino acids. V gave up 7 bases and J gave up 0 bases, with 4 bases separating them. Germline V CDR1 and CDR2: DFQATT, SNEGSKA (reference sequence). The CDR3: CSGLSYEQYF. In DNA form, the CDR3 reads TGCAGTGGCCTCTCCTACGAGCAGTACTTC.